Listed here are 26 T cell receptor beta chains from one sample, sequenced in a study of Ad26.COV2.S vaccination and SARS-CoV-2 variants. Repertoires were generated with immunoSEQ multiplex PCR, while TCRdb's copy carries only in-frame clones and drops some. The sample includes roughly 410,000 clones, about four fifths of them seen just once. Noted treatment: some 20 received Ad26.COV2.S at low or high dose, single or two shots; 5 received placebo; per-sample allocation not given. Samples came from day 63 after the first vaccine or placebo injection. The sequenced sample was peripheral blood, obtained in a trial of Ad26.COV2.S vaccine versus placebo. Every receptor here comes from a person aged 18-60 years who received the Ad26.COV2.S COVID-19 vaccine or a placebo.

This clone was picked up a small number of times. V and J are TRBV6-6 and TRBJ1-5; D unclear. From germline, CDR1 is MNHNY and CDR2 SVGAGI (reference sequence). The CDR3 loop spans 13 amino acids. Trimming took off 6 bases at V and 6 bases at J, with 12 bases between the two ends. The CDR3 here is CASRSGDGQPQHF. CDR3 DNA sequence: TGTGCCAGCAGATCCGGAGACGGTCAGCCCCAGCATTTT.

The J gene is TRBJ1-2, the V gene TRBV18; 9 nucleotides line up with TRBD1. The CDR3 extends over 14 amino acids. CDR1 KGHSH and CDR2 LQKENI come from the germline V gene. The trim removed 5 bases at V and 8 bases at J, leaving 9 bases unmatched. DNA of the CDR3: TGTGCCAGCTCAACCGACAGGGGGAGTAGCGGCTACACCTTC. Translation: CASSTDRGSSGYTF.

This clone was recorded a few times. V usage is TRBV6-1 and J usage is TRBJ2-5, with D tentatively TRBD1 (6 bases). The CDR3 totals 15 residues. Between the trimmed V and J ends, which lost 3 bases and 5 bases, there was a span of 16 bases. Germline lookup yields CDR1 MNHNS and CDR2 SASEGT. CDR3 region: CASSDRGAVWETQYF. CDR3 sequence (DNA): TGTGCCAGCAGTGACAGGGGAGCCGTCTGGGAGACCCAGTACTTC.

The chain carries TRBV11-2 and TRBJ2-7, with 12 nucleotides matching TRBD2. CDR1 is SGHAT and CDR2 is FQNNGV in the germline V gene. The CDR3 is made up of 14 amino acids. Unmatched junction bases numbered 3, after V lost 5 bases and J lost 4 bases. CDR3 sequence reads: CASSTGLAGYEQYF. The CDR3 coding sequence is TGTGCCAGCAGCACAGGACTAGCGGGGTACGAGCAGTACTTC.

CDR3 nucleotide sequence: TGTGCCAGCAGCTTAGTAGGAGGGAAAGAGACCCAGTACTTC. Translated: CASSLVGGKETQYF. The chain carries TRBV7-9 and TRBJ2-5; a possible D gene is TRBD2 (6 bases). Germline V CDR1 and CDR2: SEHNR, FQNEAQ (reference sequence). There are 14 residues in the CDR3. V was pared by 1 base and J by 3 bases, with 9 bases between.

This chain uses TRBV5-1 with TRBJ1-1; D perhaps matches TRBD1 (6 bases). This CDR3 comprises 13 residues. Trimming left V 7 bases short and J 1 base short, with 11 bases between. Germline V gene lookup returns CDR1 SGHRS and CDR2 YFSETQ. DNA of the CDR3: TGCGCCAGCGGAACGGGGGCGAACACTGAAGCTTTCTTT. Protein: CASGTGANTEAFF. The full variable domain, with the rest looked up from reference TRBV5-1 and TRBJ1-1, is KAGVTQTPRYLIKTRGQQVTLSCSPISGHRSVSWYQQTPGQGLQFLFEYFSETQRNKGNFPGRFSGRQFSNSRSEMNVSTLELGDSALYLCASGTGANTEAFFGQGTRLTVV.

The chain is built from TRBV12-5 and TRBJ2-3; 8 nucleotides align to TRBD2. Unmatched junction bases numbered 4, after V lost 5 bases and J lost 0 bases. This CDR3 spans 15 amino acids. Per germline, CDR1 LGHNT and CDR2 FRNRAP. The CDR3 reads CASGPGGRSTDTQYF. DNA for the CDR3: TGTGCTAGTGGTCCGGGGGGGCGGAGCACAGATACGCAGTATTTT.

Only one count was recorded for this clone. This chain uses TRBV19 with TRBJ1-5; D uncertain. From germline, CDR1 is LNHDA and CDR2 SQIVND (reference sequence). The CDR3 has 15 residues. The ends were cut back, 7 bases at V and 0 bases at J, with 13 bases in the middle. CDR3 in DNA: TGTGCCAGTACCTCACATGCGATTAGCAATCAGCCCCAGCATTTT. This sequence encodes CASTSHAISNQPQHF.

This chain connects TRBV7-2 to TRBJ2-3; perhaps D is TRBD1 or TRBD2 (7 bases each). The V gene's germline CDR1 is SGHTA and CDR2 FQGNSA. The CDR3 extends over 16 amino acids. The ends were cut back, 5 bases at V and 8 bases at J, with 23 bases in the middle. The CDR3 DNA is TGTGCCAGCAGCGCCCGGTCCGGGACAGCGGGGATTACGCAGTATTTT. It specifies CASSARSGTAGITQYF.

The chain employs TRBV27 and TRBJ1-2; possibly TRBD1 for D (6 bases). Germline V gives CDR1 MNHEY, CDR2 SMNVEV (reference sequence). The V gene lost 9 bases and the J gene lost 2 bases, with 16 bases spanning the gap. CDR3 size: 14 residues. CDR3: CASSLGHRNYGYTF. DNA of the CDR3: TGTGCCAGTTCCCTGGGACACCGCAACTATGGCTACACCTTC.

The rearrangement links TRBV27 to TRBJ1-6, with a tentative D call TRBD1 (5 bases). Germline values: CDR1 MNHEY, CDR2 SMNVEV (reference sequence). V shed 4 bases and J shed 8 bases, with 15 bases lying between them. The CDR3 is 15 residues long. CDR3 protein: CASSSIRRGYSPLHF. DNA of the CDR3: TGTGCCAGCAGTTCCATCCGAAGGGGATATTCACCCCTCCACTTT.

V gene TRBV24-1 combines with J gene TRBJ2-3; either TRBD1 or TRBD2 may fit D (5 bases each). Trimming pared 0 bases from V and 2 bases from J, leaving 5 bases between. The germline gives CDR1 KGHDR, CDR2 SFDVKD. CDR3 length: 14 amino acids. The CDR3 loop is CATSDLGTTDTQYF. The CDR3 coding sequence is TGTGCCACCAGTGATTTGGGGACCACAGATACGCAGTATTTT.

The chain employs TRBV11-3 and TRBJ2-2, with D uncertain. CDR3 length: 12 amino acids. Trimming pared 4 bases from V and 5 bases from J, leaving 5 bases between. Germline assignment: CDR1 SGHNT and CDR2 YENEEA. This CDR3 reads CASSSRTGELFF. As DNA, the CDR3 is TGTGCCAGCAGCTCCCGAACCGGGGAGCTGTTTTTT.

The gene calls are TRBV29-1 and TRBJ1-1; no reliable D call. This CDR3 comprises 13 residues. V gave up 4 bases and J gave up 2 bases, with 11 bases separating them. CDR1 SQVTM and CDR2 ANQGSEA come from the germline V gene. This CDR3 reads CSVGHRDNTEAFF. In DNA, the CDR3 is TGCAGCGTTGGACACCGGGATAACACTGAAGCTTTCTTT.

The rearrangement links TRBV15 to TRBJ2-1; 9 bases match TRBD2. V was clipped by 3 bases and J by 4 bases; unmatched bases: 4. The CDR3 runs 15 residues. Germline V CDR1 and CDR2: LNHNV, YYDKDF (reference sequence). The CDR3 DNA sequence: TGTGCCACCAGCAGCGAGACTAGCGGATACAATGAGCAGTTCTTC. Amino acid sequence: CATSSETSGYNEQFF.

V is TRBV3-1 (or the pseudogene TRBV3-2) and J is TRBJ1-1, with D possibly TRBD1 on 5 matching bases. Germline-derived CDR1 and CDR2 are LGHDT and YNNKEL (reference sequence). The V end was cut by 1 base, the J end by 5 bases, with 5 bases between. This CDR3 is 12 amino acids long. The CDR3: CASSQGQTEAFF. As DNA, the CDR3 is TGTGCCAGCAGCCAAGGACAGACTGAAGCTTTCTTT.

The J gene is TRBJ2-3, the V gene TRBV11-2; unclear D gene. This CDR3 has 13 amino acids. Between the trimmed V and J ends, which lost 5 bases and 2 bases, there was a span of 8 bases. From germline, CDR1 is SGHAT and CDR2 FQNNGV. CDR3 sequence reads: CASSHKHTDTQYF. The DNA of the CDR3 is TGTGCCAGCAGCCATAAACACACAGATACGCAGTATTTT.

V and J are TRBV5-4 and TRBJ1-4; D is uncertain. There are 14 residues in the CDR3. Germline V gene sequence: CDR1 SGHNT, CDR2 YYREEE (reference sequence). The V end was cut by 1 base, the J end by 6 bases, with 10 bases between. This chain's CDR3 is CASSLWGSDEKLFF. The CDR3 DNA follows: TGTGCCAGCAGCTTGTGGGGTTCCGATGAAAAACTGTTTTTT.

This clone is a singleton in its sample. The V call is TRBV6-5, the J call TRBJ1-1, with D perhaps TRBD1 (6 bases). V was cut by 9 bases and J by 5 bases, with 16 bases left in between. CDR1 and CDR2 (germline): MNHEY, SVGAGI. This CDR3 comprises 13 residues. CDR3 sequence (DNA): TGTGCCAGTATAGGGGGGGTATGGACTGAAGCTTTCTTT. It specifies CASIGGVWTEAFF.

This clone was seen only once. The chain recombines TRBV19 with TRBJ1-4; no clear D gene. The germline V gene encodes CDR1 LNHDA and CDR2 SQIVND (reference sequence). V lost 3 bases and J 6 bases, leaving 20 bases between the germline ends. This CDR3 spans 17 amino acids. The CDR3 DNA is TGTGCCAGTAGTATGAAAAGAGAAAGGACTCATGATGAAAAACTGTTTTTT. This sequence encodes CASSMKRERTHDEKLFF.

This clone occurred many times. The genes are TRBV7-2 and TRBJ2-7; TRBD2 agrees at 9 bases. Germline V lookup: CDR1 SGHTA, CDR2 FQGNSA. The CDR3 extends over 15 amino acids. V trimming: 5 bases; J trimming: 1 base; junction bases outside the gene matches: 6. This chain's CDR3 is CASSQSAGGSYEQYF. CDR3 coding DNA: TGTGCCAGCAGCCAATCAGCGGGGGGATCCTACGAGCAGTACTTC.

Comment on this clone: Other DNA variants within this sample encode the same CDR3. DNA for the CDR3: TGTGCCAGCAGCTTAGGAGGGTCTCAGCCCCAGCATTTT. It is translated as CASSLGGSQPQHF. The chain is built from TRBV7-2 and TRBJ1-5, with D uncertain. Germline loops: CDR1 SGHTA, CDR2 FQGNSA. This CDR3 contains 13 residues. The V end was cut by 1 base, the J end by 6 bases, with 7 bases between. Based on the CDR3 plus reference TRBV7-2 and TRBJ1-5, the full variable domain is GAGVSQSPSNKVTEKGKDVELRCDPISGHTALYWYRQSLGQGLEFLIYFQGNSAPDKSGLPSDRFSAERTGGSVSTLTIQRTQQEDSAVYLCASSLGGSQPQHFGDGTRLSIL.

V is TRBV2 and J is TRBJ1-2; D is unclear. Per the germline V gene, CDR1 is SNHLY and CDR2 is FYNNEI. V was trimmed by 6 bases and J by 7 bases, leaving 15 bases between them. The CDR3 sequence is 13 residues long. CDR3 bases: TGTGCCAGCAGCGAACGGGATGGCCGTGGCTACACCTTC. It is translated as CASSERDGRGYTF. The full variable domain, completed using reference TRBV2 and TRBJ1-2, is EPEVTQTPSHQVTQMGQEVILRCVPISNHLYFYWYRQILGQKVEFLVSFYNNEISEKSEIFDDQFSVERPDGSNFTLKIRSTKLEDSAMYFCASSERDGRGYTFGSGTRLTVV.

This clone came up a few times. The V and J genes are TRBV2 and TRBJ2-2; D gene uncertain. The CDR3 sequence is 14 residues long. CDR1 is SNHLY and CDR2 is FYNNEI in the germline V gene. Trimming cost V 6 bases and J 3 bases, with 11 bases left between them. CDR3 in amino acids: CASRRGADTGELFF. In DNA form, the CDR3 reads TGTGCCAGCAGACGAGGAGCTGACACCGGGGAGCTGTTTTTT.

The chain recombines TRBV10-1 with TRBJ2-7; 11 positions agree with TRBD1. Trimming cost V 2 bases and J 5 bases; bases outside gene matches: 5. Germline lookup yields CDR1 WNHNN and CDR2 SYGVQD (reference sequence). This CDR3 is 15 amino acids long. The CDR3 is CASSELDRGLDEQYF. As DNA, the CDR3 is TGCGCCAGCAGTGAGCTGGACAGGGGGCTGGACGAGCAGTACTTC.

This chain connects TRBV28 to TRBJ2-1, with TRBD2 identical over 7 bases. This CDR3 has 15 amino acids. V trimming: 5 bases; J trimming: 1 base; junction bases outside the gene matches: 5. The germline V gene has CDR1 MDHEN and CDR2 SYDVKM. In nucleotides, the CDR3 is TGTGCCAGCAGTGTCGGGACTACATCCTACAATGAGCAGTTCTTC. Protein product: CASSVGTTSYNEQFF.